This T cell receptor (beta chain) was captured by sequencing in a study of CD8+CD57+ T cells in acquired aplastic anemia. The sequenced patients had an expansion of CD8+CD57+ cells seen by flow cytometry. Therapy had not been given to patients before blood sampling. Using genomic DNA as the template, TCR beta VDJ and CDR3 profiling was carried out. In TCRdb, the reads were re-called with MiXCR into one record per CDR3 protein. Of about 200,000 distinct CDR3 sequences listed, under 55% were seen once; the top ten hold around 20%. Study outcomes and limitations: Patients versus controls showed no significant CD8+ Simpson's diversity difference.

CDR1 and CDR2 (germline): SNHLY, FYNNEI. V gave up 7 bases and J gave up 3 bases, with 7 bases separating them. CDR3 size: 12 residues. In its sample, this clonotype was seen many times. Its antigen is currently unknown. The sequence was obtained from a human donor with aplastic anemia. The chain uses TRBV2 and TRBJ2-1; D uncertain. Specimen: sorted CD4+, CD8+, or CD8+CD57+ T cells (not recorded which) from PBMCs. The CDR3 DNA reads TGTGCCAGCATGGGGTACTACAATGAGCAGTTCTTC. Translation: CASMGYYNEQFF.